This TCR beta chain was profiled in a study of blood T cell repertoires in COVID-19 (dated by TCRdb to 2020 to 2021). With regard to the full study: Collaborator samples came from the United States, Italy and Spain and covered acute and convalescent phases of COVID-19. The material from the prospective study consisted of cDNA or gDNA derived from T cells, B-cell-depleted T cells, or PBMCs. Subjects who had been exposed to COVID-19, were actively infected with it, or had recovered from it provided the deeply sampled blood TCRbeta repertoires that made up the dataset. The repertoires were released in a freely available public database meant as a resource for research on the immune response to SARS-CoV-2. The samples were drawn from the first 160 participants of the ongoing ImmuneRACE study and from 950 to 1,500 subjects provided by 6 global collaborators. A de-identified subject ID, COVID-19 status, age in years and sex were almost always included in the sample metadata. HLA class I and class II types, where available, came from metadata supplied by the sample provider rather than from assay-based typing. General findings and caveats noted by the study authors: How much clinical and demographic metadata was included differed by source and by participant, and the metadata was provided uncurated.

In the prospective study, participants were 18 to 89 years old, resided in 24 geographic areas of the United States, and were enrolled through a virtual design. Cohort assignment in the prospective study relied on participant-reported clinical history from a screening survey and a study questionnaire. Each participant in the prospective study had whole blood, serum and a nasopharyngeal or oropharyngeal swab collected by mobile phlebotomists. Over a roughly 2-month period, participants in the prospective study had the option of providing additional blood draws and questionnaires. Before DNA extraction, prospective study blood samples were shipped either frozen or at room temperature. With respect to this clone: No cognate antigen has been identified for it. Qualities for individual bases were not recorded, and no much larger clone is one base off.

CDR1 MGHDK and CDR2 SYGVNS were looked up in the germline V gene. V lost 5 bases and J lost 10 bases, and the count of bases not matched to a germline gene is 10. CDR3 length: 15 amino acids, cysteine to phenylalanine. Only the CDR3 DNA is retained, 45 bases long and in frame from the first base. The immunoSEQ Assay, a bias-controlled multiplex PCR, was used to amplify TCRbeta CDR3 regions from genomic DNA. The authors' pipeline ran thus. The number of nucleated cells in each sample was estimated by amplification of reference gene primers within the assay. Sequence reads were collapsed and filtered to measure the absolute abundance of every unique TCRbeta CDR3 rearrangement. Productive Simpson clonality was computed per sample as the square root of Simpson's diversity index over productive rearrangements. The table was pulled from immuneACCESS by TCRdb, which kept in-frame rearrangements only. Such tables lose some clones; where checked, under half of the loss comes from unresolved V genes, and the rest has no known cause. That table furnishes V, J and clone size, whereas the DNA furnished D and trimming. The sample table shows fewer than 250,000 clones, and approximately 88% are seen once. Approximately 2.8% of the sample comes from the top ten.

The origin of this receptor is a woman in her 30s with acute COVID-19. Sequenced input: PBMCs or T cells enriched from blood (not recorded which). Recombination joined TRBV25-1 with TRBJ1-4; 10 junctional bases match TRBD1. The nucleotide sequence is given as TGTGCCAGCAGTAGCTGGACAGGGGGAAAGGCAAAACTGTTTTTT. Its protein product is CASSSWTGGKAKLFF. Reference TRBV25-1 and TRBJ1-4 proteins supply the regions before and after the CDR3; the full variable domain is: EADIYQTPRYLVIGTGKKITLECSQTMGHDKMYWYQQDPGMELHLIHYSYGVNSTEKGDLSSESTVSRIRTEHFPLTLESARPSHTSQYLCASSSWTGGKAKLFFGSGTQLSVL.